The rows below give T cell receptor beta chains drawn from one sample of a study of blood T cell repertoires in COVID-19. Clones were sequenced by immunoSEQ multiplex PCR, and TCRdb holds only the in-frame ones, with some missing. The sample contains 160,000 or so clones, 81% of which appear only once. The specimen was peripheral blood. The receptors were sampled from a human donor in a cohort sampled during active COVID-19. The CDR3 runs from the conserved cysteine through the conserved F or W. Each record gives: J gene, clone size, V gene, D gene, CDR3 DNA, CDR3 protein. The D gene is left open where the match is weak. Size values are once, few and many counts, or a class for expanded clones, and some rows have none.

TRBJ2-5 NA TRBV19 TRBD1 TGTGCCAGTAGTATAGATAGACAGGGGAAGACCCAGTACTTC CASSIDRQGKTQYF
TRBJ2-3 NA TRBV11-2 TRBD2 TGTGCCAGCAGCTCACTAGCGGGGGTTGGCACAGATACGCAGTATTTT CASSSLAGVGTDTQYF
TRBJ2-7 NA TRBV7-8 TRBD1 TGTGCCAGCAGCTTAGTGGGTCGGACAGGCTCCTACGAGCAGTACTTC CASSLVGRTGSYEQYF
TRBJ2-1 NA TRBV9 TRBD2 TGTGCCAGCAGCCCCCACCGTGGCGGGGGGCTCGATGAGCAGTTCTTC CASSPHRGGGLDEQFF
TRBJ2-2 NA TRBV3-1/TRBV3-2 NA TGTGCCAGCAGTCTTGGAGGGGTGGCCGGGGAGCTGTTTTTT CASSLGGVAGELFF
TRBJ2-3 NA TRBV13 NA TGTGCCAGCAGCTTTTCTAGCGTTAGCACAGATACGCAGTATTTT CASSFSSVSTDTQYF
TRBJ2-5 once TRBV12-3/TRBV12-4 NA TGTGCCAGCAGGTTGAGCAGGTTGCCCCAGTACTTC CASRLSRLPQYF
TRBJ2-3 NA TRBV4-3 TRBD2 TGCGCCAGCAGCCGAGGGGGCCTAGCGGGATGGGCAGATACGCAGTATTTT CASSRGGLAGWADTQYF
TRBJ2-5 NA TRBV10-1 NA TGCGCCAGCAGTCAGGGTACCCAGTACTTC CASSQGTQYF
TRBJ1-6 NA TRBV6-5 TRBD1 TGTGCCAGCAGCTTCGGGGGACAGGGGAATTCACCCCTCCACTTT CASSFGGQGNSPLHF
TRBJ2-2 NA TRBV19 TRBD1 TGTGCCAGTAGTACTAGGACAGGGGCGGGAACCGGGGAGCTGTTTTTT CASSTRTGAGTGELFF
TRBJ2-1 few TRBV19 NA TGTGCCAGTAGTATAGTGGAGGATTACAATGAGCAGTTCTTC CASSIVEDYNEQFF
TRBJ2-7 once TRBV27 NA TGTGCCAGCAGCCCGGCCCCGATCGGAGGCGAGCAGTACTTC CASSPAPIGGEQYF
TRBJ1-2 NA TRBV27 NA TGTGCCAGCAGTTTCAAAGGGGCGGCCTATGGCTACACCTTC CASSFKGAAYGYTF
TRBJ1-2 NA TRBV19 TRBD1 TGTGCCAGTAGATCCGGGACAGAGAACTATGGCTACACCTTC CASRSGTENYGYTF
TRBJ1-2 NA TRBV7-8 TRBD1 TGTGCCAGCAGCTCCTGGACAGGGGCGGACTATGGCTACACCTTC CASSSWTGADYGYTF
TRBJ1-4 NA TRBV5-4 NA TGTGCCAGCAGCAAAGGGGGGGCTAATGAAAAACTGTTTTTT CASSKGGANEKLFF
TRBJ2-1 few TRBV7-2 TRBD2 TGTGCCAGCAGCTTAGGCCCGGGAGGATACAATGAGCAGTTCTTC CASSLGPGGYNEQFF
TRBJ1-1 NA TRBV4-3 TRBD1 TGCGCCAGCAGCCACCGCGGGACAGCGAACACTGAAGCTTTCTTT CASSHRGTANTEAFF
TRBJ2-7 NA TRBV5-1 TRBD1 TGCGCCAGCAGCCCCAGGGACAGATTATCCTACGAGCAGTACTTC CASSPRDRLSYEQYF
TRBJ1-2 NA TRBV5-6 NA TGTGCCAGCAGCTCCAAGGGTCGGGACGGGACTTATGGCTACACCTTC CASSSKGRDGTYGYTF
TRBJ2-2 NA TRBV6-6 TRBD1 TGTGCCAGCAGTCCGACAGGGCGTAAGAACACCGGGGAGCTGTTTTTT CASSPTGRKNTGELFF
TRBJ1-1 NA TRBV7-8 NA TGTGCCAGCAGCTTACAGGGGTATGGAATGAACACTGAAGCTTTCTTT CASSLQGYGMNTEAFF
TRBJ2-7 NA TRBV13 NA TGTGCCAGCAGCTCCCGGGACACCAACGAGCAGTACTTC CASSSRDTNEQYF
TRBJ2-7 few TRBV4-3 TRBD1 TGCGCCAGCAGCCAAGATCAGGGGGCCGACTACGAGCAGTACTTC CASSQDQGADYEQYF
TRBJ2-1 few TRBV18 TRBD2 TGTGCCAGCGCAACTAGCGCCCGAGACCTGAACAATGAGCAGTTCTTC CASATSARDLNNEQFF
TRBJ1-1 NA TRBV18 NA TGTGCCAGCTCACCTTTGGACAGCGGGAACACTGAAGCTTTCTTT CASSPLDSGNTEAFF
TRBJ1-6 few TRBV18 NA TGTGCCAGCTCGACAGGACCAGAAACACCCCTCCACTTT CASSTGPETPLHF
TRBJ2-5 NA TRBV5-1 NA TGCGCCAGCAGCCTGGGGGTGGGGCGCCAAGAGACCCAGTACTTC CASSLGVGRQETQYF
TRBJ1-2 NA TRBV12-3/TRBV12-4 TRBD1 TGTGCCAGCAGTTGGGACAGCTATGGCTACACCTTC CASSWDSYGYTF
TRBJ2-5 NA TRBV5-5 TRBD1 TGTGCCAGCAGCCGAGGTCGGGACAGGGGCCAAGAGACCCAGTACTTC CASSRGRDRGQETQYF
TRBJ1-2 once TRBV30 TRBD1 TGTGCCTTAATAGGGACAGGGGTCGGCGGCTACACCTTC CALIGTGVGGYTF
TRBJ2-6 NA TRBV6-4 NA TGTGCCAGCAGTAGAGCCCACCAGGGTATGGCTGGGGCCAACGTCCTGACTTTC CASSRAHQGMAGANVLTF
TRBJ1-3 NA TRBV11-2 NA TGTGCCAGCAGCCCAGGGACAAGTGGAAACACCATATATTTT CASSPGTSGNTIYF
TRBJ2-7 once TRBV5-1 NA TGCGCCAGCAGCTTGGCCGAGGCGGGGGCTCCCTACGAGCAGTACTTC CASSLAEAGAPYEQYF
TRBJ1-5 NA TRBV29-1 TRBD1 TGCAGCGCTGCGGGACAGAGCAATCAGCCCCAGCATTTT CSAAGQSNQPQHF